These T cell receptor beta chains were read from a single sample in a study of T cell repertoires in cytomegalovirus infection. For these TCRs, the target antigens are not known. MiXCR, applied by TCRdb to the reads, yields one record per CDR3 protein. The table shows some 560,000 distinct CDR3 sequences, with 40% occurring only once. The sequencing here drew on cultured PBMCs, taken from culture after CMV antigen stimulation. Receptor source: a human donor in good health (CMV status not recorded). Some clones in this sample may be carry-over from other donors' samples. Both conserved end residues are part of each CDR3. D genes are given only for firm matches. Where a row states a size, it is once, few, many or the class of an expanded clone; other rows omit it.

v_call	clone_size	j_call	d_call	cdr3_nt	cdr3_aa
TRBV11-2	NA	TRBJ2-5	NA	TGTGCCAGCAGCCTCCGTGTGCAGTCCTTCTTTGTACAAGAGACCCAGTACTTC	CASSLRVQSFFVQETQYF
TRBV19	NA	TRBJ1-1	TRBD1	TGTGCCAGTCACCTCACAGGGGGTCGGCGGGCTTTCTTT	CASHLTGGRRAFF
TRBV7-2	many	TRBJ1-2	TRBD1	TGTGCCAGCGGACGGGACAGGAACTATGGCTACACCTTC	CASGRDRNYGYTF
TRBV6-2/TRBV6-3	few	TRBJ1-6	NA	TGTGCCAGCAGCGAGACGTTGGACATCCGAAATTCACCCCTCCACTTT	CASSETLDIRNSPLHF
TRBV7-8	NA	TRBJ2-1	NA	TGTGCCAGCAGCTTAGGAAGAGGGAGCTCCTACAATGAGCAGTTCTTC	CASSLGRGSSYNEQFF
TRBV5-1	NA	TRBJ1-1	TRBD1	TGCGCCAGCAGCTTGGCGACAGGGGATTTCGCTGAAGCTTTCTTT	CASSLATGDFAEAFF
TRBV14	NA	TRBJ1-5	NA	TGTGCCAGCAGCCTCCAGAAACACGGACCAAGGGGTAGCAATCAGCCCCAGCATTTT	CASSLQKHGPRGSNQPQHF
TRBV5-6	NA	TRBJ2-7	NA	TGTGCCAGCAGCTTGTTAGGAGACACCTACGAGCAGTACTTC	CASSLLGDTYEQYF
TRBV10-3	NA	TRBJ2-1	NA	TGTGCCATCAGTGACCGGCCGGTCCTCGGGCAGTTCTTC	CAISDRPVLGQFF
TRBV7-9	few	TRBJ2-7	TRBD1	TGTGCCAGCAGTTCAACGCCGGGACAGGTCACCTACGAGCAGTACTTC	CASSSTPGQVTYEQYF
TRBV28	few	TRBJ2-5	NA	TGTGCCAGCAGTTTTTTTGCGGACCAAGAGACCCAGTACTTC	CASSFFADQETQYF
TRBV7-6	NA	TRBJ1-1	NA	TGTGCCAGCAGCTCGCAACAGGGCCTGAGGGCTGAAGCTTTCTTT	CASSSQQGLRAEAFF
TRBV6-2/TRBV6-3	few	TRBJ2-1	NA	TGTGCCAGCAGTTACCGCGGACGCTTGGCAGGGCCATACAATGAGCAGTTCTTC	CASSYRGRLAGPYNEQFF
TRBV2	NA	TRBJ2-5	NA	TGTGCCTTCACCCGGGGCAGGGAAGAGACCCAGTACTTC	CAFTRGREETQYF
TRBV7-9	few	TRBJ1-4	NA	TGTGCCAGCGGACGGGAGACTAATGAAAAACTGTTTTTT	CASGRETNEKLFF
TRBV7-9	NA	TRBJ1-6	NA	TGTGCCAGCAGCCTAACGTCCCCGGGATCTCCCCTCCACTTT	CASSLTSPGSPLHF
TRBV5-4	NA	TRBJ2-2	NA	TGTGCCAGCAGCTTGGGTGGGGGAGATAACACCGGGGAGCTGTTTTTT	CASSLGGGDNTGELFF
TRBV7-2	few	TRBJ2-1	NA	TGTGCCAGCAGCTTAGCGTTTAGTCTCAATGAGCAGTTCTTC	CASSLAFSLNEQFF
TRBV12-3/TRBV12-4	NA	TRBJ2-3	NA	TGTGCCAGCAGTTTTCAGGCCTCTAGCACAGATACGCAGTATTTT	CASSFQASSTDTQYF
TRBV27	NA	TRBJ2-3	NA	TGTGCCAGCATCCCACGAGCCTATGTGCACGGTACGCAGTATTTT	CASIPRAYVHGTQYF
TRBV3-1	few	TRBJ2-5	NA	TGTGCCAGCAGCCAAGATCTAGGGTCCCATCAGACCCAGTACTTC	CASSQDLGSHQTQYF
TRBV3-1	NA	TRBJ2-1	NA	TGTGCCAGCAGCCAAGATAACCCTCCTGGCAATGAGCAGTTCTTC	CASSQDNPPGNEQFF
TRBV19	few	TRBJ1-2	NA	TGTGCCAGTAGTTCAAGACAGATTTATGGCTACACCTTC	CASSSRQIYGYTF
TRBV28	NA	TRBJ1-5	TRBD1	TGTGCCAGCAGTCCCTCGGACAGGGAGAATCAGCCCCAGCATTTT	CASSPSDRENQPQHF
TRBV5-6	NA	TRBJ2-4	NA	TGTGCCAGCAGCTTGGGGGGTGGCGCCAAAAACATTCAGTACTTC	CASSLGGGAKNIQYF
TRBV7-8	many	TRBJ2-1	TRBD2	TGTGCCAGCAGCCCACGGGGGGGACCCAATGAGCAGTTCTTC	CASSPRGGPNEQFF
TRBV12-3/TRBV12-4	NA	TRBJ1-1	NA	TGTGCCAGCAATGATTCGACAGGCGAGGCTTTCTTT	CASNDSTGEAFF
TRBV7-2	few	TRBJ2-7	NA	TGTGCCAGCAGCTTAACAGGGCTAGCCGACGAGCAGTACTTC	CASSLTGLADEQYF
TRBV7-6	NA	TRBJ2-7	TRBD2	TGTGCCAGCAGCTCCTTTAGCGGGAGAGGAGGGATTTACGAGCAGTACTTC	CASSSFSGRGGIYEQYF
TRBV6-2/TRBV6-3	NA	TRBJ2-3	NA	TGTGCCAGCAGTTACGATCCCCTTCGGGCAGGGTATACGCAGTATTTT	CASSYDPLRAGYTQYF
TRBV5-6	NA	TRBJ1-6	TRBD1	TGTGCCAGCAGCTCCACAGGGGGTTTAAGCTCACCCCTCCACTTT	CASSSTGGLSSPLHF
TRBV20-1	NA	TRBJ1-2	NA	TGCAGTGCTAGAGATGAGCGGGCTGGCTACACCTTC	CSARDERAGYTF
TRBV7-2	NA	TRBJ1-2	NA	TGTGCCAGCAGCTTAGCGATGACAGGAAACTATGGCTACACCTTC	CASSLAMTGNYGYTF